The clone carrying this T cell receptor (beta chain) is deemed medium-sized. Its antigen remains unidentified. Germline V gives CDR1 MNHNY, CDR2 SVGAGI (reference sequence). The CDR3 is made up of 17 amino acids. The V and J ends lost 0 bases and 3 bases, in that order; junction bases with no gene match: 7. From blood, roughly 220-550 ng of genomic DNA served as TRB template. This entry belongs to a study of T and B cells in COVID-19 patients. Study context: Peripheral blood came from COVID-19 patients with active infection or after recovery.

Regarding the study as a whole: Few blood samples existed from mildly ill patients during symptoms or early in severe cases.

BIOMED2 TRB-A/B primer pools were used in multiplex TRB PCR. TCRdb re-derived calls from the multiplex PCR reads in MiXCR, one entry per CDR3 protein. The table shows about 20,000 distinct CDR3 sequences, with under 30% occurring only once. The receptor's source is a human donor who had recovered from COVID-19. The specimen sequenced was blood. The chain uses TRBV6-6 and TRBJ2-1; 8 bases align to TRBD1. In DNA, the CDR3 is TGTGCCAGCAGTTACTCTGGTCCGACAGGGGTCTACAATGAGCAGTTCTTC. Its translation: CASSYSGPTGVYNEQFF.